This record looks at one T cell receptor beta chain sequence and its context. Its antigen is as yet unknown. The V and J ends lost 6 bases and 10 bases respectively, with 16 bases between them. CDR1 and CDR2 from the germline V gene are MNHEY and SMNVEV (reference sequence). The CDR3 loop spans 13 amino acids. The record originates from a study of T-cell memory formation after mild COVID-19. Overall study: Most TCR clusters belonged to a single donor.

Overall study results and limits: The SARS-CoV-2 specificity of second-wave clones reaching peak at day 37 remained unverified.

MiXCR was run by TCRdb on the 5' RACE reads, yielding one entry per CDR3 protein. The sample includes about 110,000 distinct CDR3 sequences, over 13% of them seen just once. Sequencing input: PBMCs or a T cell subset sorted from them (not recorded which). The chain recombines TRBV27 with TRBJ2-4; D remains ambiguous. This TCR was sampled from a man in his late teens or twenties who had mild COVID-19 (a few samples of this study predate the infection). Cell type and time point are not known. CDR3 sequence: CASRAHSNGIQYF. In DNA, the CDR3 is TGTGCCAGCAGGGCACATTCTAACGGGATTCAGTACTTC.